This T cell receptor beta chain was retrieved from a study of blood T cell repertoires in COVID-19. Across the study: PBMCs, B-cell-depleted T cells, or T cells were the source of the cDNA or gDNA that made up the material.

This clone was counted between two and nine times. The CDR3 contains 17 residues. V shed 0 bases and J 7 bases; nucleotides not matched to a gene: 10. Germline V gene data show CDR1 as MNHEY and CDR2 as SVGEGT. TCRdb's table, derived via immunoSEQ multiplex PCR, lists solely in-frame clones and lacks some. The sample includes over 250,000 clones, approximately 86% of them seen just once. The chain combines TRBV6-2 or TRBV6-3 with TRBJ2-3; TRBD2 matches 10 bases. The TCR comes from a man aged 40-49 years who had recovered from COVID-19. Specimen: peripheral blood. The CDR3 is CASSYSKQREGEYTQYF. The CDR3 nucleotides are TGTGCCAGCAGTTACTCGAAACAGCGGGAGGGCGAATATACGCAGTATTTT.